Listed below are T cell receptor beta chains from one sample, sequenced in a study of blood T cell repertoires in COVID-19. TCRdb's table, derived via immunoSEQ multiplex PCR, lists solely in-frame clones and lacks some. The sample yields fewer than 75,000 clones, about 88% seen once. Sequences were obtained from peripheral blood. All receptors derive from a human donor in a cohort sampled during active COVID-19. Both conserved end residues are part of each CDR3. A D gene is named only where the DNA matches it firmly. Rows may omit the clone size; those that give it use once, few, many or a size class.

clone_size,j_call,d_call,cdr3_length,v_call,cdr3_aa,cdr3_nt
medium-sized,TRBJ2-2,NA,15,TRBV9,CASTAQGHYTGELFF,TGTGCCAGCACCGCGCAGGGGCATTACACCGGGGAGCTGTTTTTT
once,TRBJ1-6,TRBD1,14,TRBV30,CAWTNGQGGSPLHF,TGTGCCTGGACAAACGGACAGGGTGGCTCACCCCTCCACTTT
NA,TRBJ2-5,NA,13,TRBV19,CASSVDTLETQYF,TGTGCCAGTAGTGTCGACACCTTAGAGACCCAGTACTTC
NA,TRBJ2-1,TRBD2,14,TRBV7-9,CASSLSGTYNEQFF,TGTGCCAGCAGCCTTAGCGGGACCTACAATGAGCAGTTCTTC
NA,TRBJ2-7,TRBD1,14,TRBV6-5,CASSYRQGAREQYF,TGTGCCAGCAGTTACCGACAGGGGGCAAGAGAGCAGTACTTC
few,TRBJ1-2,NA,13,TRBV5-6,CASSLRQADGYTF,TGTGCCAGCAGCTTGAGACAGGCAGATGGCTACACCTTC
NA,TRBJ2-3,NA,16,TRBV5-1,CASSFSPGTTTDTQYF,TGCGCCAGCAGCTTCTCCCCGGGAACCACGACAGATACGCAGTATTTT
NA,TRBJ1-6,NA,15,TRBV19,CASVSGRGTNSPLHF,TGTGCCAGTGTTTCAGGCAGGGGCACGAATTCACCCCTCCACTTT
NA,TRBJ1-2,TRBD1,13,TRBV5-1,CASSLDSGGGYTF,TGCGCCAGCAGCTTGGATTCAGGGGGTGGCTACACCTTC
NA,TRBJ2-7,NA,13,TRBV28,CASIEGTTYEQYF,TGTGCCAGCATAGAGGGCACCACCTACGAGCAGTACTTC
few,TRBJ1-2,NA,13,TRBV4-2,CASSQPEGYGYTF,TGTGCCAGCAGCCAACCCGAGGGCTATGGCTACACCTTC
once,TRBJ1-3,TRBD1,15,TRBV19,CASSIRQGTGNTIYF,TGTGCCAGTAGTATCCGACAGGGAACTGGAAACACCATATATTTT
once,TRBJ2-7,TRBD1,15,TRBV19,CASSTRQGEVYEQYF,TGTGCCAGTAGTACAAGACAGGGAGAGGTCTACGAGCAGTACTTC
NA,TRBJ2-1,TRBD2,16,TRBV6-2/TRBV6-3,CASSSSSGRGYNEQFF,TGTGCCAGCAGTTCCTCTAGCGGGAGAGGCTACAATGAGCAGTTCTTC
NA,TRBJ1-1,NA,15,TRBV7-2,CASSSMGGQNTEAFF,TGTGCCAGCAGCTCGATGGGGGGGCAGAACACTGAAGCTTTCTTT
NA,TRBJ2-5,NA,15,TRBV15,CATSRGLGLQETQYF,TGTGCCACCAGCAGGGGACTGGGACTTCAAGAGACCCAGTACTTC
NA,TRBJ1-4,TRBD1,16,TRBV7-8,CASSSQGAGTNEKLFF,TGTGCCAGCAGCTCTCAGGGGGCCGGAACTAATGAAAAACTGTTTTTT
NA,TRBJ1-1,NA,14,TRBV6-6,CATINRVGNTEAFF,TGTGCCACCATAAACAGGGTGGGGAACACTGAAGCTTTCTTT
NA,TRBJ2-7,TRBD2,14,TRBV19,CASALAGVSYEQYF,TGTGCCAGTGCACTAGCGGGGGTCTCCTACGAGCAGTACTTC
NA,TRBJ1-3,NA,14,TRBV10-2,CASSESPSGNTIYF,TGCGCCAGCAGTGAATCCCCATCTGGAAACACCATATATTTT
NA,TRBJ2-2,TRBD2,15,TRBV18,CASSPRSGDTGELFF,TGTGCCAGCTCACCTCGTAGCGGGGACACCGGGGAGCTGTTTTTT
NA,TRBJ1-3,NA,14,TRBV7-3,CASSLTGAGNTIYF,TGTGCCAGCAGCTTAACAGGGGCTGGAAACACCATATATTTT
NA,TRBJ2-5,NA,14,TRBV5-6,CASSLAGPQETQYF,TGTGCCAGCAGCTTAGCAGGGCCCCAAGAGACCCAGTACTTC